The 15 T cell receptor beta chains listed next were all sequenced from one sample in a study of brain T cells in children with intractable seizures. The time point denotes: blood from clinic visit 5 months post-surgery; TSC patient then seizure free. Sequenced by immunoSEQ multiplex PCR; TCRdb stores in-frame clones only, minus some. The sample carries hundreds of thousands of clones, 93% recorded once. Specimen: peripheral blood, collected 5 to 6 months after surgery. Receptor source: a boy under two years old with tuberous sclerosis and intractable seizures.

V is TRBV20-1 and J is TRBJ2-1; D remains unclear. The CDR3 loop spans 12 amino acids. Germline values: CDR1 DFQATT, CDR2 SNEGSKA (reference sequence). Trimming removed 3 bases from V and 5 bases from J, with 8 bases in between. CDR3 coding DNA: TGCAGTGCTAGTAACTACCACAATGAGCAGTTCTTC. Translated, it gives CSASNYHNEQFF.

The chain employs TRBV2 and TRBJ1-5; D call uncertain. The germline V gene encodes CDR1 SNHLY and CDR2 FYNNEI. Trimming cost V 7 bases and J 0 bases, with 10 bases left between them. The CDR3 spans 14 residues. The CDR3 coding sequence is TGTGCCAGCACCTCGACACGTAGCAATCAGCCCCAGCATTTT. Its translation: CASTSTRSNQPQHF.

The V gene is TRBV7-6, the J gene TRBJ1-2; 7 bases map to TRBD1. There are 15 residues in the CDR3. CDR1 is SGHVS, CDR2 FNYEAQ, per germline. Trimming removed 5 bases from V and 2 bases from J; junction bases left unmatched: 8. The CDR3 protein is CASSLQGRGNYGYTF. In DNA form, the CDR3 reads TGTGCCAGCAGCCTACAGGGGAGGGGAAACTATGGCTACACCTTC.

The rearrangement joins TRBV5-4 to TRBJ2-5; D is uncertain. V gave up 4 bases and J gave up 0 bases, with 4 bases separating them. The germline CDR1 and CDR2 sequences are SGHNT and YYREEE (reference sequence). The CDR3 has 12 residues. This chain's CDR3 is CASSPYQETQYF. The CDR3 DNA follows: TGTGCCAGCAGCCCGTACCAAGAGACCCAGTACTTC.

The chain uses TRBV7-9 and TRBJ1-2; D remains unclear. With 5 bases removed from V and 3 bases from J, the gap between germline ends came to 16 bases. This CDR3 comprises 15 residues. Germline V gene lookup returns CDR1 SEHNR and CDR2 FQNEAQ (reference sequence). CDR3 sequence (DNA): TGTGCCAGCAGCCTCTTGGGTGGTCCGGACTATGGCTACACCTTC. Amino acid sequence: CASSLLGGPDYGYTF.

The CDR3 here is CASSLGGGSGTDTQYF. For the CDR3, the DNA is TGCGCCAGCAGCTTGGGGGGAGGTAGCGGCACAGATACGCAGTATTTT. This chain uses TRBV5-1 with TRBJ2-3, with TRBD2 as a possible D gene (6 bases). This CDR3 is built from 16 residues. Per the germline V gene, CDR1 is SGHRS and CDR2 is YFSETQ. Trimming took 0 bases from V and 1 from J, leaving 12 bases between them.

This chain connects TRBV7-8 to TRBJ1-1; tentative D call: TRBD1 (6 bases). The V and J ends lost 6 bases and 5 bases respectively, with 16 bases between them. The germline CDR1 and CDR2 sequences are SGHVS and FQNEAQ. The CDR3 consists of 14 residues. In DNA, the CDR3 is TGTGCCAGCAGTGAATGGACAGTTACTACTGAAGCTTTCTTT. Its translation: CASSEWTVTTEAFF.

This clone has just one count. The chain has TRBV6-5 and TRBJ1-5; 9 nucleotides align to TRBD1. With 5 bases clipped from V and 5 bases from J, the junction kept 1 base outside the gene matches. Germline V gene data show CDR1 as MNHEY and CDR2 as SVGAGI. The CDR3 runs to 13 residues. This CDR3 reads CASSRTGDQPQHF. The DNA for the CDR3 is TGTGCCAGCAGTCGGACAGGGGATCAGCCCCAGCATTTT.

Note on this clone: At the DNA level, this CDR3 is encoded by other sequences in the same sample as well. The chain recombines TRBV12-3 or TRBV12-4 with TRBJ2-3; D uncertain. Trimming cost V 2 bases and J 4 bases, with 4 bases left between them. This CDR3 is built from 12 residues. The DNA of the CDR3 is TGTGCCAGCAGTTTATTGTCAGATACGCAGTATTTT. Residues: CASSLLSDTQYF.

This clone occurred once. V is TRBV7-6 and J is TRBJ2-7; D is ambiguous. The germline gives CDR1 SGHVS, CDR2 FNYEAQ. The V gene lost 0 bases and the J gene lost 6 bases, with 9 bases spanning the gap. CDR3 length: 13 amino acids. The DNA of the CDR3 is TGTGCCAGCAGCTTAGCGGTAGGGCGCGAGCAGTACTTC. Protein sequence: CASSLAVGREQYF. The variable domain in full, completed from reference TRBV7-6 and TRBJ2-7, reads GAGVSQSPRYKVTKRGQDVALRCDPISGHVSLYWYRQALGQGPEFLTYFNYEAQQDKSGLPNDRFSAERPEGSISTLTIQRTEQRDSAMYRCASSLAVGREQYFGPGTRLTVT.

The chain uses TRBV19 and TRBJ2-7; 8 positions match TRBD1. CDR1 is LNHDA, CDR2 SQIVND, per germline (reference sequence). The CDR3 has 16 residues. V was pared by 2 bases and J by 1 base, with 7 bases of the junction left unmatched. The CDR3 spells CASSIRQGLGSYEQYF. The DNA of the CDR3 is TGTGCCAGTAGTATAAGACAGGGGTTAGGTTCCTACGAGCAGTACTTC.

The chain has TRBV11-3 and TRBJ2-7; 9 positions match TRBD1. CDR3 size: 18 residues. The V gene end was trimmed by 7 bases and the J gene end by 3 bases; junction bases not matched to a gene: 19. The germline V gene encodes CDR1 SGHNT and CDR2 YENEEA. As DNA, the CDR3 is TGTGCCAGCAAACCCTGGACAGGGGCCTCTGATGGGGGCTACGAGCAGTACTTC. Translated, it gives CASKPWTGASDGGYEQYF.

CDR3 residues: CASSLELAEDTQYF. The CDR3 DNA follows: TGCGCCAGCAGCTTGGAGTTAGCGGAAGATACGCAGTATTTT. V is TRBV5-1 and J is TRBJ2-3; tentatively, D is TRBD2 (6 bases). The CDR3 covers 14 residues. V shed 0 bases and J shed 5 bases, with 10 bases lying between them. Germline V CDR1 and CDR2: SGHRS, YFSETQ.

This chain uses TRBV5-1 with TRBJ2-6, with 7 nucleotides matching TRBD1. This CDR3 region has 17 residues. The germline CDR1 and CDR2 sequences are SGHRS and YFSETQ. With 2 bases clipped from V and 4 bases from J, the junction kept 9 bases outside the gene matches. The CDR3 DNA is TGCGCCAGCAGCTTACGACAGGGAGTAGGGGGGGCCAACGTCCTGACTTTC. Amino acids: CASSLRQGVGGANVLTF.

The chain uses TRBV5-6 and TRBJ1-5; D not certain. With 4 bases removed from V and 7 bases from J, the gap between germline ends came to 15 bases. CDR3 length equals 14 residues. Germline lookup yields CDR1 SGHDT and CDR2 YYEEEE. This chain's CDR3 is CASSRLDLEQPQHF. The CDR3 DNA follows: TGTGCCAGCAGCCGCTTGGATTTGGAGCAGCCCCAGCATTTT.